A single sample gave rise to the 17 T cell receptor beta chains below, sequenced in a study of cytomegalovirus exposure and HLA in healthy donors. In the PCR, 60 Vbeta and 13 Jbeta primers were used. Sequencing was performed with immunoSEQ multiplex PCR; in TCRdb, only in-frame clones are kept and a portion is missing. The sample has approximately 150,000 clones, 60% to 85% seen once; the top ten hold 1.5%. Sample: PBMCs. These receptor sequences come from a woman aged 18 to 35 in good health and CMV-seronegative.

The V and J genes are TRBV5-1 and TRBJ1-1; D gene unclear. This CDR3 comprises 14 residues. The germline gives CDR1 SGHRS, CDR2 YFSETQ. The V and J ends lost 0 bases and 2 bases respectively, with 8 bases between them. In DNA, the CDR3 is TGCGCCAGCAGCTTGGTGGCGGAAAACACTGAAGCTTTCTTT. Its translation is CASSLVAENTEAFF.

The rearrangement joins TRBV6-5 to TRBJ2-7, with 7 bases identical to TRBD1. The CDR3 contains 14 residues. V shed 2 bases, J shed 5 bases, and the junction held 6 bases outside the gene matches. Germline V lookup: CDR1 MNHEY, CDR2 SVGAGI. CDR3 sequence (DNA): TGTGCCAGCAGTTACATAGACAGGGCGGACGAGCAGTACTTC. This sequence encodes CASSYIDRADEQYF.

The J gene is TRBJ2-5, the V gene TRBV11-2, with a possible D match to TRBD1 (6 bases). The J call is in doubt because the DNA end fits TRBJ2-7 better. Germline CDR1 SGHAT, CDR2 FQNNGV. The CDR3 is made up of 15 amino acids. In DNA, the CDR3 is TGTGCCAGCAGCCAACGACCCGGACAGCACTACGAGCAGTACTTC. Protein product: CASSQRPGQHYEQYF.

There are a few counts of this clone. The V gene is TRBV19, the J gene TRBJ1-4; possibly TRBD1 for D (5 bases). From germline, CDR1 is LNHDA and CDR2 SQIVND (reference sequence). The CDR3 covers 15 residues. V shed 5 bases and J shed 4 bases, with 14 bases lying between them. The CDR3 region is CASSSRGLINEKLFF. CDR3 DNA sequence: TGTGCCAGTAGTTCAAGGGGACTCATTAATGAAAAACTGTTTTTT.

This chain joins TRBV5-1 and TRBJ2-7; D not certain. The CDR3 length is 15 residues. V lost 0 bases and J 3 bases, leaving 13 bases between the germline ends. CDR1 is SGHRS, CDR2 YFSETQ, per germline. The CDR3 spells CASSLDHRVDYEQYF. In DNA form, the CDR3 reads TGCGCCAGCAGCTTGGATCACCGGGTTGACTACGAGCAGTACTTC.

This clone was seen only once. The genes are TRBV19 and TRBJ2-5; D call uncertain. The CDR3 is made up of 13 amino acids. The germline V gene has CDR1 LNHDA and CDR2 SQIVND (reference sequence). V shed 3 bases and J shed 5 bases, with 10 bases lying between them. In nucleotides, the CDR3 is TGTGCCAGTAGTATGTCTAGTGGGGAGACCCAGTACTTC. Residues: CASSMSSGETQYF.

The chain links TRBV6-4 to TRBJ2-3, with D perhaps matching TRBD2 (5 bases). V shed 0 bases and J shed 2 bases, with 9 bases lying between them. Germline V gives CDR1 MRHNA, CDR2 SNTAGT. The CDR3 is 15 residues long. The CDR3 DNA reads TGTGCCAGCAGTGACTCACCAGCGGCCACAGATACGCAGTATTTT. As protein: CASSDSPAATDTQYF.

The chain employs TRBV30 and TRBJ2-1; D possibly corresponds to TRBD2 (6 bases). The CDR3 consists of 15 residues. Germline V gene data show CDR1 as GTSNPN and CDR2 as SVGIG (reference sequence). V lost 0 bases and J 6 bases, leaving 15 bases between the germline ends. Written as DNA, the CDR3 is TGTGCCTGGAGTGTACGCGGGAATCAGGCCAATGAGCAGTTCTTC. Protein product: CAWSVRGNQANEQFF.

V usage is TRBV5-1 and J usage is TRBJ2-2; D is perhaps TRBD1 (6 bases). Germline V lookup: CDR1 SGHRS, CDR2 YFSETQ. The CDR3 consists of 15 residues. V was cut by 3 bases and J by 0 bases, with 9 bases left in between. CDR3 DNA sequence: TGCGCCAGCAGCTCCAGGGGCTCGAACACCGGGGAGCTGTTTTTT. This translates into CASSSRGSNTGELFF.

The rearrangement uses TRBV11-1 and TRBJ1-3; no reliable D call. Deletions cut 5 bases from V and 3 bases from J, with 8 bases between. CDR1 SGHAT and CDR2 FQDESV come from the germline V gene (reference sequence). The CDR3 has 13 residues. The CDR3 is CASSLVSGNTIYF. In DNA, the CDR3 is TGTGCCAGCAGCCTCGTCAGTGGAAACACCATATATTTT.

The chain is built from TRBV4-1 and TRBJ1-5, with TRBD1 matching 9 bases. The CDR3 is 15 amino acids. Germline assignment: CDR1 MGHRA and CDR2 YSYEKL. Losses at the gene ends were 6 bases for V and 0 bases for J; bases not matched to a gene: 3. This CDR3 is CASRPTGGSNQPQHF. The CDR3, as DNA: TGCGCCAGCAGACCGACAGGGGGTAGCAATCAGCCCCAGCATTTT.

This rearrangement joins TRBV19 to TRBJ2-7; 8 bases match TRBD2. Germline assignment: CDR1 LNHDA and CDR2 SQIVND (reference sequence). This CDR3 region has 17 residues. Trimming removed 5 bases from V and 5 bases from J; junction bases left unmatched: 17. The CDR3 is CASSPDGISGSWDEQYF. The CDR3 DNA is TGTGCCAGTAGTCCTGACGGGATAAGCGGGAGTTGGGACGAGCAGTACTTC.

The genes are TRBV18 and TRBJ2-7; 8 nucleotides match TRBD2. From germline, CDR1 is KGHSH and CDR2 LQKENI. With V trimmed by 3 bases and J by 5 bases, 12 bases remained unmatched. The CDR3 spans 16 residues. This chain's CDR3 is CASSPSVPGLGDEQYF. CDR3 nucleotide sequence: TGTGCCAGCTCACCGTCAGTTCCGGGACTAGGAGACGAGCAGTACTTC.

The V and J genes are TRBV4-1 and TRBJ1-1; D is perhaps TRBD1 (5 bases). CDR1 is MGHRA and CDR2 is YSYEKL in the germline V gene. V was clipped by 1 base and J by 0 bases, with 12 bases between them. CDR3 length: 16 residues. CDR3 residues: CASSQGTSGMNTEAFF. In DNA, the CDR3 is TGCGCCAGCAGCCAAGGGACATCCGGAATGAACACTGAAGCTTTCTTT.

The chain links TRBV5-1 to TRBJ2-7; tentatively, D is TRBD1 (6 bases). Germline lookup yields CDR1 SGHRS and CDR2 YFSETQ. The CDR3 contains 14 residues. V dropped 0 bases and J dropped 0 bases, with 7 bases sitting between them. Written as DNA, the CDR3 is TGCGCCAGCAGCTTGGACAGGGACTCCTACGAGCAGTACTTC. This codes for CASSLDRDSYEQYF.

Notes on this clone: Likely a read error: the CDR3 ends without its conserved phenylalanine or tryptophan. The V call is TRBV6-5, the J call TRBJ2-7, with 12 positions matching TRBD2. With 10 bases clipped from V and 3 bases from J, the junction kept 7 bases outside the gene matches. This CDR3 contains 14 residues. Germline CDR1 is MNHEY and CDR2 is SVGAGI. CDR3 sequence reads: CATLRTSGNYEQYL. DNA for the CDR3: TGTGCCACCCTCCGGACTAGCGGGAACTACGAGCAGTACCTC.

The chain combines TRBV4-1 with TRBJ1-1, with a weak D call TRBD1 (6 bases). The CDR3 spans 15 residues. Germline V lookup: CDR1 MGHRA, CDR2 YSYEKL. V was clipped by 3 bases and J by 0 bases, with 11 bases between them. The CDR3 DNA reads TGCGCCAGCAGCCATACCGGGACAATGAACACTGAAGCTTTCTTT. Amino acid sequence: CASSHTGTMNTEAFF.